The present entry profiles one T cell receptor beta chain with its context. Its antigen is not known. These data belong to a study of shared clonotypes between healthy human individuals. Broader study findings: Clonotypes that were shared across four donors made up 4% to 6% of naive CD4 clonotypes. Sampling included only blood; tissue repertoires likely differ.

The data were produced by immunoSEQ multiplex PCR, yet TCRdb's version contains in-frame clones alone and is incomplete. The profile covers some 320,000 clones, with roughly 84% appearing a single time and 16% taken by the ten largest. CDR1 and CDR2 (germline): SGHTA, FQGNSA. CDR3 length: 16 residues. Germline trimming cut 3 bases from V and 3 bases from J; bases unmatched to any gene: 7. V is TRBV7-2 and J is TRBJ2-2; 7 bases match TRBD2. The clonotype was recovered from a man aged 18 to 35 in good health. The sample consisted of memory CD8+ T cells sorted from blood. Subset denoted: CD45RO+ cells pooled with CCR7-negative TemRA cells. CDR3 sequence reads: CASSFIAGLYTGELFF. In nucleotides, the CDR3 is TGTGCCAGCAGCTTTATAGCGGGCCTTTACACCGGGGAGCTGTTTTTT. Supplemented by reference TRBV7-2 and TRBJ2-2, the full variable domain reads GAGVSQSPSNKVTEKGKDVELRCDPISGHTALYWYRQSLGQGLEFLIYFQGNSAPDKSGLPSDRFSAERTGGSVSTLTIQRTQQEDSAVYLCASSFIAGLYTGELFFGEGSRLTVL.